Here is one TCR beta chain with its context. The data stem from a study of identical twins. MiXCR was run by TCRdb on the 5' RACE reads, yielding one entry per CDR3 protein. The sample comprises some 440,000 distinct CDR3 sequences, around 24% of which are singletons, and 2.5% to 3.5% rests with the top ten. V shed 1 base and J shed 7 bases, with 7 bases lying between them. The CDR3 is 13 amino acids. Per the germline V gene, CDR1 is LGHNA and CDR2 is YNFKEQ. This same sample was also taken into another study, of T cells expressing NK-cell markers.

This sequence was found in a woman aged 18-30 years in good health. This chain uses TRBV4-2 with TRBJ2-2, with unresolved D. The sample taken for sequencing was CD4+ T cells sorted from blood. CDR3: CASSQADLGELFF. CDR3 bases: TGTGCCAGCAGCCAAGCGGACCTCGGGGAGCTGTTTTTT.